The 20 T cell receptor beta chains below were found in one sample sequenced in a study of blood T cell repertoires in COVID-19. Assay used: immunoSEQ multiplex PCR; TCRdb lists only in-frame clones, some missing. The sample contains approximately 400,000 clones, under 85% of which appear only once. The sequenced material came from PBMCs or T cells enriched from blood (not recorded which). Receptors originate from a woman in her fifties or sixties who had recovered from COVID-19.

V usage is TRBV6-5 and J usage is TRBJ1-5; D might be TRBD1 (5 bases). The CDR3 totals 15 residues. From germline, CDR1 is MNHEY and CDR2 SVGAGI. Trimming removed 5 bases from V and 7 bases from J, with 18 bases in between. The chain's CDR3 is CASSITPGLGQPQHF. The CDR3 DNA follows: TGTGCCAGCAGTATAACCCCAGGGCTAGGGCAGCCCCAGCATTTT.

The chain employs TRBV7-8 and TRBJ1-2; TRBD1 is a possible D gene (6 bases). The CDR3 is 14 amino acids. Germline V gene lookup returns CDR1 SGHVS and CDR2 FQNEAQ. V lost 0 bases to trimming and J lost 8 bases, with 13 bases between them. CDR3 bases: TGTGCCAGCAGCTTAGCCAGGCCAGGGGAGGGCTACACCTTC. Translated: CASSLARPGEGYTF.

This chain uses TRBV5-4 with TRBJ2-2; 13 positions match TRBD2. Germline lookup yields CDR1 SGHNT and CDR2 YYREEE (reference sequence). Trimming removed 4 bases from V and 7 bases from J; junction bases left unmatched: 7. The CDR3 extends over 16 amino acids. Here the CDR3 reads CASSPGLAGVGGELFF. CDR3 nucleotides: TGTGCCAGCAGCCCCGGACTAGCGGGGGTGGGCGGGGAGCTGTTTTTT.

V usage is TRBV2 and J usage is TRBJ1-2; D perhaps matches TRBD1 (5 bases). This CDR3 has 14 residues. The V gene's germline CDR1 is SNHLY and CDR2 FYNNEI. Trimming took 6 bases from V and 6 from J, leaving 17 bases between them. The CDR3 loop reads CASRKGIPLDGYTF. The CDR3 DNA reads as TGTGCCAGCAGAAAGGGGATCCCCCTCGATGGCTACACCTTC.

The chain uses TRBV10-1 and TRBJ1-1; 7 bases are shared with TRBD1. Trimming at V came to 6 bases and at J to 5 bases, leaving 0 bases not matched to a gene. Germline loops: CDR1 WNHNN, CDR2 SYGVQD (reference sequence). This CDR3 has 11 amino acids. CDR3 sequence reads: CASRGQTEAFF. DNA of the CDR3: TGCGCCAGCAGGGGACAGACTGAAGCTTTCTTT.

The rearrangement uses TRBV29-1 and TRBJ1-1; D gene unclear. Germline CDR1 SQVTM, CDR2 ANQGSEA. The CDR3 contains 13 residues. V was pared by 5 bases and J by 10 bases, with 20 bases between. CDR3 region: CSVSLLAKPLAFF. The CDR3, as DNA: TGCAGCGTTTCGTTGTTGGCCAAACCGCTAGCTTTCTTT.

The V and J genes are TRBV7-6 and TRBJ2-5; 13 bases align to TRBD2. The CDR3 consists of 15 residues. V lost 7 bases and J lost 5; bases outside the gene matches: 7. CDR1 is SGHVS and CDR2 is FNYEAQ in the germline V gene. CDR3 bases: TGTGCCAGCATTGGACTAGCGGGAGAGGGGGAGACCCAGTACTTC. Translating gives CASIGLAGEGETQYF. Looking up the rest from reference TRBV7-6 and TRBJ2-5 gives the full variable domain: GAGVSQSPRYKVTKRGQDVALRCDPISGHVSLYWYRQALGQGPEFLTYFNYEAQQDKSGLPNDRFSAERPEGSISTLTIQRTEQRDSAMYRCASIGLAGEGETQYFGPGTRLLVL.

V gene TRBV19 combines with J gene TRBJ1-5, with D perhaps matching TRBD1 (6 bases). Per germline, CDR1 LNHDA and CDR2 SQIVND (reference sequence). This CDR3 comprises 15 residues. V lost 0 bases and J 4 bases, leaving 10 bases between the germline ends. DNA for the CDR3: TGTGCCAGTAGTATAGACGCAGGGGTTAATCAGCCCCAGCATTTT. Protein sequence: CASSIDAGVNQPQHF.

This rearrangement joins TRBV19 to TRBJ1-5; D remains ambiguous. With 3 bases removed from V and 6 bases from J, the gap between germline ends came to 18 bases. Germline CDR1 is LNHDA and CDR2 is SQIVND (reference sequence). This CDR3 region has 16 residues. The CDR3 DNA is TGTGCCAGTAGTATCAGGATGCCGGGGTCCTTTCAGCCCCAGCATTTT. Amino acids: CASSIRMPGSFQPQHF. Full variable domain (remainder filled in from reference TRBV19 and TRBJ1-5): DGGITQSPKYLFRKEGQNVTLSCEQNLNHDAMYWYRQDPGQGLRLIYYSQIVNDFQKGDIAEGYSVSREKKESFPLTVTSAQKNPTAFYLCASSIRMPGSFQPQHFGDGTRLSIL.

The chain recombines TRBV10-2 with TRBJ1-1, with D possibly TRBD1 on 6 matching bases. The CDR3 has 14 residues. V lost 7 bases and J 5 bases, leaving 17 bases between the germline ends. Germline CDR1 and CDR2: WSHSY and SAAADI. CDR3 in amino acids: CASTLPGTGTEAFF. CDR3 sequence (DNA): TGCGCCAGCACTCTCCCCGGAACAGGGACTGAAGCTTTCTTT.

The chain carries TRBV11-2 and TRBJ2-3, with D possibly TRBD2 on 5 matching bases. Deletions cut 3 bases from V and 7 bases from J, with 14 bases between. Germline CDR1 is SGHAT and CDR2 is FQNNGV. The CDR3 runs 14 residues. The CDR3 reads CASSFDTRSNTQYF. The CDR3 DNA reads TGTGCCAGCAGCTTCGACACTAGGTCCAATACGCAGTATTTT.

V gene TRBV6-5 combines with J gene TRBJ2-1; 10 bases line up with TRBD2. With V trimmed by 0 bases and J by 7 bases, 6 bases remained unmatched. Germline V gene lookup returns CDR1 MNHEY and CDR2 SVGAGI. The CDR3 covers 16 residues. CDR3 sequence (DNA): TGTGCCAGCAGTTACTCTAGCGGGAGGCCCGGGAATGAGCAGTTCTTC. Its translation: CASSYSSGRPGNEQFF.

This sequence joins TRBV11-2 and TRBJ2-5; 9 bases are shared with TRBD2. The V segment lost 5 bases and the J segment 2 bases; nucleotides outside the gene matches: 9. CDR3 size: 16 residues. CDR1 is SGHAT and CDR2 is FQNNGV in the germline V gene. The CDR3 here is CASSPGGLAGQETQYF. The DNA for the CDR3 is TGTGCCAGCAGCCCGGGGGGGCTAGCGGGACAAGAGACCCAGTACTTC.

This clone came up once. CDR3 residues: CASSVQSNEQYF. DNA for the CDR3: TGTGCCAGCAGTGTACAATCCAACGAGCAGTACTTC. V is TRBV6-6 and J is TRBJ2-7; D remains unclear. This CDR3 spans 12 amino acids. From germline, CDR1 is MNHNY and CDR2 SVGAGI (reference sequence). V gave up 5 bases and J gave up 5 bases, with 10 bases separating them.

The chain is built from TRBV30 and TRBJ2-7, with TRBD1 as a possible D gene (5 bases). The CDR3 loop spans 13 amino acids. With 3 bases removed from V and 6 bases from J, the gap between germline ends came to 15 bases. Germline CDR1 GTSNPN, CDR2 SVGIG (reference sequence). CDR3 loop: CAWSPDNQREQYF. DNA for the CDR3: TGTGCCTGGAGCCCGGACAATCAGCGCGAGCAGTACTTC.

The chain links TRBV28 to TRBJ2-4; 9 bases agree with TRBD2. The length of the CDR3 is 15 residues. Germline CDR1 MDHEN, CDR2 SYDVKM. The V segment lost 6 bases and the J segment 1 base; nucleotides outside the gene matches: 4. CDR3 coding DNA: TGTGCCAGCAGCATTAGCGGGAGCGCCAAAAACATTCAGTACTTC. It yields the protein CASSISGSAKNIQYF.

The chain combines TRBV7-7 with TRBJ2-1; 10 bases line up with TRBD1. The germline V gene encodes CDR1 SSHAT and CDR2 FNYEAQ (reference sequence). The CDR3 is made up of 18 amino acids. Trimming at V came to 1 base and at J to 0 bases, leaving 6 bases not matched to a gene. The CDR3 loop is CASSLGPGQGSSYNEQFF. The CDR3, as DNA: TGTGCCAGCAGCTTAGGCCCGGGACAGGGGTCCTCCTACAATGAGCAGTTCTTC. Supplemented by reference TRBV7-7 and TRBJ2-1, the full variable domain reads GAGVSQSPRYKVTKRGQDVTLRCDPISSHATLYWYQQALGQGPEFLTYFNYEAQPDKSGLPSDRFSAERPEGSISTLTIQRTEQRDSAMYRCASSLGPGQGSSYNEQFFGPGTRLTVL.

DNA for the CDR3: TGTGCCAGCAGTACTCGGACTAGCGGGAAGGGCTCCAATGAGCAGTTCTTC. This sequence encodes CASSTRTSGKGSNEQFF. The V gene is TRBV6-2 or TRBV6-3, the J gene TRBJ2-1; 12 bases line up with TRBD2. The germline CDR1 and CDR2 sequences are MNHEY and SVGEGT. The J segment lost 6 bases and the V segment lost 5 bases, leaving 11 bases of the junction unmatched. The length of the CDR3 is 17 residues.

The chain links TRBV28 to TRBJ1-1; D may be TRBD1 (6 bases). This CDR3 has 13 amino acids. The ends were cut back, 6 bases at V and 4 bases at J, with 12 bases in the middle. CDR1 is MDHEN, CDR2 SYDVKM, per germline. The CDR3 spells CASSPLGATEAFF. CDR3 coding DNA: TGTGCCAGCAGCCCGCTGGGGGCCACTGAAGCTTTCTTT.

J is TRBJ1-2 and V is TRBV4-3, with D unclear. The CDR3 is 16 residues long. Germline loops: CDR1 LGHNA, CDR2 YSLEER. Between the trimmed V and J ends, which lost 0 bases and 0 bases, there was a span of 11 bases. The DNA for the CDR3 is TGCGCCAGCAGCCAAGATCGTTCGCGGACTAACTATGGCTACACCTTC. Protein product: CASSQDRSRTNYGYTF.